The 23 T cell receptor beta chains below were found in one sample sequenced in a study of shared clonotypes between healthy human individuals. TCRdb's copy holds only in-frame clones and misses some; the assay was immunoSEQ multiplex PCR. Of 550,000 to 750,000 clones in the sample, around 90% were seen once. CD8 cells regarded as naive lacked CD45RO, were positively chosen for CCR7, and omitted terminally differentiated effector memory CD45RA+ cells. What was sequenced was naive CD8+ T cells sorted from blood. These receptor sequences come from a young man in good health.

The chain links TRBV10-1 to TRBJ2-3, with TRBD2 matching 11 bases. Unmatched junction bases numbered 8, after V lost 2 bases and J lost 7 bases. The CDR3 loop spans 16 amino acids. Germline V CDR1 and CDR2: WNHNN, SYGVQD (reference sequence). The chain's CDR3 is CASSEMTSGTMNTQYF. CDR3 bases: TGCGCCAGCAGTGAGATGACTAGCGGGACAATGAATACGCAGTATTTT.

The chain carries TRBV7-9 and TRBJ2-5; the match to TRBD2 covers 7 bases. The CDR3 sequence is 15 residues long. J lost 3 bases, V lost 6 bases, and 10 bases had no gene match. Germline V gene sequence: CDR1 SEHNR, CDR2 FQNEAQ (reference sequence). The CDR3 coding sequence is TGTGCCAGCAGTCCCTGGGGGGGATCGGAAGAGACCCAGTACTTC. It yields the protein CASSPWGGSEETQYF.

This chain joins TRBV4-1 and TRBJ2-7; a weak D match, TRBD1 (5 bases). Germline V gives CDR1 MGHRA, CDR2 YSYEKL. This CDR3 region has 15 residues. Trimming removed 1 base from V and 0 bases from J, with 10 bases in between. The CDR3 loop is CASSQAPGHSYEQYF. The CDR3 DNA is TGCGCCAGCAGCCAAGCCCCAGGACACTCCTACGAGCAGTACTTC.

In its sample, this clone was seen once. The V gene is TRBV18, the J gene TRBJ2-1, with a tentative D call TRBD1 (5 bases). The CDR3 sequence is 15 residues long. V was cut by 3 bases and J by 3 bases, with 12 bases left in between. Germline values: CDR1 KGHSH, CDR2 LQKENI. CDR3 DNA: TGTGCCAGCTCACCGGATGAGACAGTCTACAATGAGCAGTTCTTC. This gives the protein CASSPDETVYNEQFF.

CDR3 amino acids: CASSEVRDQETQYF. The CDR3 nucleotides read TGTGCCAGCAGTGAAGTGAGGGACCAAGAGACCCAGTACTTC. The chain carries TRBV6-1 and TRBJ2-5; weak D call: TRBD2 (5 bases). The V gene's germline CDR1 is MNHNS and CDR2 SASEGT. There are 14 residues in the CDR3. V lost 1 base and J 0 bases, leaving 6 bases between the germline ends.

This sequence joins TRBV7-9 and TRBJ1-2; 8 nucleotides match TRBD1. Germline trimming cut 5 bases from V and 8 bases from J; bases unmatched to any gene: 16. The CDR3 is made up of 16 amino acids. Per the germline V gene, CDR1 is SEHNR and CDR2 is FQNEAQ (reference sequence). The DNA of the CDR3 is TGTGCCAGCAGCCCGTCAGGACAGGGAGTGGCGGGCGGCTACACCTTC. Translation gives CASSPSGQGVAGGYTF.

The chain employs TRBV4-3 and TRBJ1-2; D gene uncertain. The CDR3 runs 14 residues. V lost 0 bases and J lost 13, with 18 bases in between. CDR1 is LGHNA, CDR2 YSLEER, per germline. The CDR3 spells CASSQDRSWPSGTF. The DNA for the CDR3 is TGCGCCAGCAGCCAAGATCGATCATGGCCATCGGGCACCTTC.

This chain's CDR3 is CASSALAGAPENIQYF. The CDR3 nucleotides read TGTGCCAGCAGCGCGCTAGCGGGAGCGCCTGAAAACATTCAGTACTTC. V usage is TRBV7-6 and J usage is TRBJ2-4, with TRBD2 matching 10 bases. CDR3 length equals 16 residues. Germline-derived CDR1 and CDR2 are SGHVS and FNYEAQ. J gave up 5 bases and V 5 bases, and 9 bases lay outside the gene matches.

The gene calls are TRBV28 and TRBJ2-7; TRBD2 matches 9 bases. Germline trimming cut 6 bases from V and 2 bases from J; bases unmatched to any gene: 8. The CDR3 has 15 amino acids. From germline, CDR1 is MDHEN and CDR2 SYDVKM. CDR3 sequence reads: CASRETSGRTYEQYF. CDR3 bases: TGTGCCAGCAGGGAGACTAGCGGACGGACCTACGAGCAGTACTTC.

The chain links TRBV25-1 to TRBJ2-1; 7 nucleotides match TRBD2. V shed 6 bases, J shed 13 bases, and the junction held 6 bases outside the gene matches. Germline V lookup: CDR1 MGHDK, CDR2 SYGVNS. The CDR3 totals 11 residues. CDR3 nucleotides: TGTGCCAGCAGCTTAGCGGGCCAACAGTTCTTC. It yields the protein CASSLAGQQFF.

This clone appeared a single time. A junction end diverges from the germline sequence, so it may reflect a read error. The chain couples TRBV5-3 to TRBJ2-1; the D call may be TRBD1 or TRBD2 (5 bases each). TRBV5-3 is treated as an ORF (open reading frame) with a function not yet certain. This CDR3 contains 14 residues. The CDR3 here is CASSLWDAGYEQFF. CDR3 coding DNA: TGTGCCAGCAGCTTGTGGGACGCCGGGTATGAGCAGTTCTTC.

The rearrangement joins TRBV7-9 to TRBJ2-2; D gene unclear. CDR3 length equals 15 residues. CDR1 and CDR2 (germline): SEHNR, FQNEAQ (reference sequence). Trimming pared 5 bases from V and 2 bases from J, leaving 12 bases between. DNA for the CDR3: TGTGCCAGCAGCCTTGACTTTCTTAACACCGGGGAGCTGTTTTTT. Translating it yields CASSLDFLNTGELFF.

The chain couples TRBV15 to TRBJ2-2; D possibly corresponds to TRBD2 (6 bases). Trimming left V 1 base short and J 0 bases short, with 12 bases between. This CDR3 contains 17 residues. Looked up from germline, CDR1 is LNHNV and CDR2 is YYDKDF (reference sequence). CDR3 bases: TGTGCCACCAGCAGAGCACGAAGCGGGCCGAACACCGGGGAGCTGTTTTTT. As protein: CATSRARSGPNTGELFF.

Turning to this clone: The same CDR3 also results from other DNA sequences found in this sample. This chain uses TRBV6-5 with TRBJ2-5; D gene uncertain. The CDR3 runs 12 residues. CDR1 and CDR2 (germline): MNHEY, SVGAGI. Trimming left V 0 bases short and J 2 bases short, with 1 base between. The CDR3 spells CASSYSQETQYF. In nucleotides, the CDR3 is TGTGCCAGCAGTTACTCGCAAGAGACCCAGTACTTC.

The chain recombines TRBV27 with TRBJ1-1, with a possible D match to TRBD1 (5 bases). Germline assignment: CDR1 MNHEY and CDR2 SMNVEV (reference sequence). This CDR3 is 13 amino acids long. The V end was cut by 6 bases, the J end by 3 bases, with 11 bases between. The CDR3 sequence is CASREGSYTEAFF. For the CDR3, the DNA is TGTGCCAGCAGGGAGGGGAGTTACACTGAAGCTTTCTTT.

This chain joins TRBV28 and TRBJ2-1, with TRBD2 matching over 8 bases. The CDR3 runs 18 residues. V trimming: 3 bases; J trimming: 5 bases; junction bases outside the gene matches: 15. Germline V gene lookup returns CDR1 MDHEN and CDR2 SYDVKM. Here the CDR3 reads CASSFQSGSPYRNNEQFF. For the CDR3, the DNA is TGTGCCAGCAGTTTCCAAAGCGGGAGCCCATATAGAAACAATGAGCAGTTCTTC.

The CDR3, as DNA: TGCGCCAGCAGCCCCCACGGGACAGGGTCGAATGAGCAGTTCTTC. This sequence encodes CASSPHGTGSNEQFF. This chain joins TRBV5-1 and TRBJ2-1; 9 bases line up with TRBD1. J gave up 7 bases and V 4 bases, and 9 bases lay outside the gene matches. Germline CDR1 SGHRS, CDR2 YFSETQ. CDR3 size: 15 residues.

The chain is built from TRBV4-1 and TRBJ2-7, with TRBD2 matching 8 bases. The germline V gene encodes CDR1 MGHRA and CDR2 YSYEKL. The V segment lost 0 bases and the J segment 2 bases; nucleotides outside the gene matches: 6. The CDR3 spans 16 residues. The CDR3 here is CASSQDSGGRTYEQYF. In DNA, the CDR3 is TGCGCCAGCAGCCAAGATTCCGGCGGGAGGACCTACGAGCAGTACTTC.

The rearrangement joins TRBV28 to TRBJ1-2; 9 bases agree with TRBD1. CDR1 is MDHEN, CDR2 SYDVKM, per germline. V shed 7 bases and J 2 bases; nucleotides not matched to a gene: 5. This CDR3 spans 14 amino acids. CDR3 bases: TGTGCCAGCAAATTGGACAGGGGCAACTATGGCTACACCTTC. This sequence encodes CASKLDRGNYGYTF.

CDR3 sequence reads: CASRGPFDGEQFF. The CDR3 region has the DNA TGTGCCAGCCGAGGACCCTTTGATGGTGAGCAGTTCTTC. This chain connects TRBV7-9 to TRBJ2-1, with D unresolved. Germline V gives CDR1 SEHNR, CDR2 FQNEAQ (reference sequence). The CDR3 sequence is 13 residues long. Trimming stripped 8 bases from V and 9 bases from J, with 17 bases between.

The chain joins TRBV5-5 to TRBJ2-7; TRBD2 agrees at 10 bases. This CDR3 is 14 amino acids long. In germline, CDR1 is SGHKS, CDR2 YYEKEE (reference sequence). Trimming cost V 0 bases and J 5 bases; bases outside gene matches: 2. The CDR3, as DNA: TGTGCCAGCAGCTTGGGGCTAGCGGGAGACGAGCAGTACTTC. This sequence encodes CASSLGLAGDEQYF.

The chain's CDR3 is CASSSGSFSYNEQFF. CDR3 nucleotides: TGTGCCAGCAGTAGCGGGAGCTTCTCCTACAATGAGCAGTTCTTC. V gene TRBV2 combines with J gene TRBJ2-1; 8 bases agree with TRBD2. Germline CDR1 reads SNHLY; CDR2 reads FYNNEI. This CDR3 has 15 residues. The V and J ends lost 5 bases and 0 bases, in that order; junction bases with no gene match: 3.

Regarding this clone: This same CDR3 is encoded by further DNA sequences in the sample. V gene TRBV5-1 combines with J gene TRBJ2-1; D is unresolved. The CDR3 extends over 13 amino acids. The germline CDR1 and CDR2 sequences are SGHRS and YFSETQ. Trimming took 0 bases from V and 5 from J, leaving 6 bases between them. The CDR3 region is CASSLVLNNEQFF. The CDR3 DNA reads as TGCGCCAGCAGCTTGGTACTTAACAATGAGCAGTTCTTC. Filled out from reference TRBV5-1 and TRBJ2-1, the complete variable domain reads KAGVTQTPRYLIKTRGQQVTLSCSPISGHRSVSWYQQTPGQGLQFLFEYFSETQRNKGNFPGRFSGRQFSNSRSEMNVSTLELGDSALYLCASSLVLNNEQFFGPGTRLTVL.